Included here is one T cell receptor beta chain sequence, with context. Its cognate antigen has yet to be identified. Base qualities are not at hand, and no much larger clone is one base apart. TCRbeta CDR3 regions were amplified from genomic DNA by means of the immunoSEQ Assay, a bias-controlled multiplex PCR. In the original analysis: The number of nucleated cells in each sample was estimated from the amplification of reference gene primers within the assay. To quantify the absolute abundance of each unique TCRbeta CDR3 rearrangement, sequence reads were collapsed and filtered. Productive Simpson clonality was computed per sample as the square root of Simpson's diversity index over productive rearrangements. Here the immuneACCESS table is served through TCRdb, limited to in-frame sequences with V and J called. Missing clones are a known gap in these copies; in checked studies unresolved V genes cover under half, and the rest lacks a known reason. V and J calls and clone size are those listed in that table; D and trimming were worked out from the DNA. This sample holds around 200,000 clones; roughly 84% were observed only once. In total, the top ten clones hold around 10% of the sample.

Each collaborating institution followed its own protocols to collect whole blood in K2EDTA tubes. For TCRbeta analysis, collaborators shipped samples as frozen whole blood, isolated PBMCs, or DNA extracted from either of those sample types. The data are from a study of blood T cell repertoires in COVID-19 (TCRdb year 2020). Turning to the overall study: Samples covering the acute and convalescent phases of COVID-19 were provided by collaborators in the United States, Italy and Spain. The prospective study material was composed of cDNA or gDNA derived from T cells, B-cell-depleted T cells, or PBMCs. Deeply sampled blood TCRbeta repertoires from subjects exposed to, actively infected with, or recovered from COVID-19 were included in the dataset. The repertoires were released in a freely available public database intended as a resource for research on the immune response to SARS-CoV-2. Where available, HLA class I and class II types were obtained from metadata supplied by the sample provider rather than from assay-based typing. Samples came from the ongoing ImmuneRACE study (first 160 participants) plus 1,254 subjects from 6 global collaborators. Sample metadata almost always included a de-identified subject ID, COVID-19 status, age in years and sex.

The research as a whole found: Clinical and demographic metadata were provided uncurated, with the amount varying by source and participant.

The germline V gene yields MGHDK for CDR1 and SYGVNS for CDR2. The CDR3, from cysteine to phenylalanine, totals 11 residues. The kept DNA is CDR3 alone, 33 bases in frame from the first base. A distance of 3 bases separates the germline ends of V and J, which lose 4 bases and 5 bases respectively. Sequences were obtained from peripheral blood. The chain links TRBV25-1 with TRBJ2-1; no confident D gene assignment can be made. This receptor was obtained from a woman of 80 years or more with acute or convalescent COVID-19. The CDR3 region reads CASSVNNEQFF. The DNA reads as follows: TGTGCCAGCAGTGTTAACAATGAGCAGTTCTTC.